Reported below is one T cell receptor (beta chain). Its antigen is as yet unknown. The time point was: new active TB diagnosis, blood taken before or within 7 days of starting treatment. TCRdb's copy holds only in-frame clones and misses some; the assay was immunoSEQ multiplex PCR. The table has about 35,000 clones, 92% seen once. The sample comes from a study of T cells in tuberculosis. Overall study: IGRA-negative adolescents, IGRA-positive adolescents with latent tuberculosis and adults with active tuberculosis formed this South African cohort. Within 7 days of starting treatment, or before, PBMC were stored. The study's findings and limits: Using the GMM-specific repertoire gave around 90% accuracy versus around 74% with motifs.

The CDR3 loop spans 16 amino acids. Sequences were derived from PBMCs, sampled at tuberculosis diagnosis. The chain has TRBV21-1 and TRBJ2-7; TRBD1, the table's D call, was not compared with the DNA. TRBV21-1 is assigned pseudogene status. The clonotype was recovered from an adult with tuberculosis. Some clones in this sample may be carry-over from other donors' samples. CDR3: CASSNSLGRGSYEQYF. The CDR3 region has the DNA TGTGCCAGCAGCAATTCTTTAGGCAGGGGCTCCTACGAGCAGTACTTC.